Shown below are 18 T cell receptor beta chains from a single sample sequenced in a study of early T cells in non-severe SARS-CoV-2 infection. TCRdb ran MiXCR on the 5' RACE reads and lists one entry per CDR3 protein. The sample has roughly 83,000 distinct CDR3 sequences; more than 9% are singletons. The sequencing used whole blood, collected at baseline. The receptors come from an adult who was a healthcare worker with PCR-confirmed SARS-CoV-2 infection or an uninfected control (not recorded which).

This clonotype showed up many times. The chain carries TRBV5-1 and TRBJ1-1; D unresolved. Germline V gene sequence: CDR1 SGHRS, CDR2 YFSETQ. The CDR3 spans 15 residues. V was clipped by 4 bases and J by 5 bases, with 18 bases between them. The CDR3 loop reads CASSLTGLSETEAFF. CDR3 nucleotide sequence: TGCGCCAGCAGCCTTACGGGTTTATCGGAAACTGAAGCTTTCTTT.

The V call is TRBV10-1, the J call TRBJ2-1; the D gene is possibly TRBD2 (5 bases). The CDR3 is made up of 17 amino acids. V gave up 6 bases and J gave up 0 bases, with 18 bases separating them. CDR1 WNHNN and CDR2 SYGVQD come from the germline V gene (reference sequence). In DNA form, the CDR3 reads TGCGCCAGCAGCATGTCGCCGGGAATTAGCTCCTACAATGAGCAGTTCTTC. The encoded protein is CASSMSPGISSYNEQFF.

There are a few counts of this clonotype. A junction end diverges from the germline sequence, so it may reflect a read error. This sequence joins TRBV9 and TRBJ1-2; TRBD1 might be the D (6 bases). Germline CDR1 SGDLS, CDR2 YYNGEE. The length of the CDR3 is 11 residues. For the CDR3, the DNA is TGTGCCAGCAGCGTACCGGGACAAAAGATTTTC. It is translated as CASSVPGQKIF.

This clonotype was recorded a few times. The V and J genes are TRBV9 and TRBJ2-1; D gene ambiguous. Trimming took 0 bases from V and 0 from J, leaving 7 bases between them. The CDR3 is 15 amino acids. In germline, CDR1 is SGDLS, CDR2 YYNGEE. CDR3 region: CASSVGSSSYNEQFF. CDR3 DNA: TGTGCCAGCAGCGTAGGGTCAAGCTCCTACAATGAGCAGTTCTTC.

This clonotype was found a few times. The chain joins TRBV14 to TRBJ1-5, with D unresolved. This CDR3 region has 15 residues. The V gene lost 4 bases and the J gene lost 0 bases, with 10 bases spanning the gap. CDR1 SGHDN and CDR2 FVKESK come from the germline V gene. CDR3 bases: TGTGCCAGCAGCCTCCGGCCACATAGCAATCAGCCCCAGCATTTT. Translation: CASSLRPHSNQPQHF. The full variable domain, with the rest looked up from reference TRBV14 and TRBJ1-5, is EAGVTQFPSHSVIEKGQTVTLRCDPISGHDNLYWYRRVMGKEIKFLLHFVKESKQDESGMPNNRFLAERTGGTYSTLKVQPAELEDSGVYFCASSLRPHSNQPQHFGDGTRLSIL.

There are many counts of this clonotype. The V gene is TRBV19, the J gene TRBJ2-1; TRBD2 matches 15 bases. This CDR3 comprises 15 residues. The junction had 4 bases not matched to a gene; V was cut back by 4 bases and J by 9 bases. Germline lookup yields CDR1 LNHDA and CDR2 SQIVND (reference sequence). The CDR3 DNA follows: TGTGCCAGTAGTAGGGGACTAGCGGGAGGCGGTGAGCAGTTCTTC. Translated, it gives CASSRGLAGGGEQFF.

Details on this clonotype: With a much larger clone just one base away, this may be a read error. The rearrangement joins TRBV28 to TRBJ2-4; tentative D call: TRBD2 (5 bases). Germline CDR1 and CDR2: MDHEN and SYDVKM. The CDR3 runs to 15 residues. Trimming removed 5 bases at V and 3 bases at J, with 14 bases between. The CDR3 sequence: CASSPREGNKNIQYF. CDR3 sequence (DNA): TGTGCCAGCAGTCCTCGGGAAGGAAACAAAAACATTCAGTACTTC.

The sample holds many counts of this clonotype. The CDR3 DNA follows: TGTGCCTGGAGGAATAAAGGACAGGAAACTAATGAAAAACTGTTTTTT. Residues: CAWRNKGQETNEKLFF. The gene calls are TRBV30 and TRBJ1-4, with 7 bases lining up with TRBD1. V gave up 3 bases and J gave up 1 base; unmatched junction bases: 8. From germline, CDR1 is GTSNPN and CDR2 SVGIG (reference sequence). The CDR3 length is 16 residues. The whole variable domain, filled in from reference TRBV30 and TRBJ1-4, reads SQTIHQWPATLVQPVGSPLSLECTVEGTSNPNLYWYRQAAGRGLQLLFYSVGIGQISSEVPQNLSASRPQDRQFILSSKKLLLSDSGFYLCAWRNKGQETNEKLFFGSGTQLSVL.

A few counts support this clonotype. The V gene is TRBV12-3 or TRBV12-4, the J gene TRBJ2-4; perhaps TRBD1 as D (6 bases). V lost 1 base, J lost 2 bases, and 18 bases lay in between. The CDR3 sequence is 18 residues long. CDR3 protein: CASSLDGRAQGTKNIQYF. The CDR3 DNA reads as TGTGCCAGCAGTTTAGATGGTAGGGCCCAGGGGACCAAAAACATTCAGTACTTC.

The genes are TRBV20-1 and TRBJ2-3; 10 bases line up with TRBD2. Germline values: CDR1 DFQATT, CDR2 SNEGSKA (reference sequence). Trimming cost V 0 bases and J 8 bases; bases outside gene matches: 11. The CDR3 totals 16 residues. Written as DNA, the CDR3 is TGCAGTGCTAGAGACCTACTAGCGGGAACTTCGTCTACGCAGTATTTT. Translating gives CSARDLLAGTSSTQYF.

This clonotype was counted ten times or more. The CDR3, as DNA: TGTGCCAGCAGACGTACAGGGGGCTACACCGGGGAGCTGTTTTTT. Translation: CASRRTGGYTGELFF. The rearrangement links TRBV25-1 to TRBJ2-2; TRBD1 agrees at 9 bases. The CDR3 has 15 amino acids. J was trimmed by 3 bases and V by 6 bases; bases with no gene match: 5. Germline assignment: CDR1 MGHDK and CDR2 SYGVNS.

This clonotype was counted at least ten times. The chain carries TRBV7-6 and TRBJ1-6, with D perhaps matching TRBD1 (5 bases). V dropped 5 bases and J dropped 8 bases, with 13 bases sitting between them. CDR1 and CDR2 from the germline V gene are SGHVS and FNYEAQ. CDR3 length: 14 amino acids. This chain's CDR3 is CASSLDSLYSPLHF. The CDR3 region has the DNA TGTGCCAGCAGCCTCGACAGTTTATATTCACCCCTCCACTTT. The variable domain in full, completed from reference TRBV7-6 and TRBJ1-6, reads GAGVSQSPRYKVTKRGQDVALRCDPISGHVSLYWYRQALGQGPEFLTYFNYEAQQDKSGLPNDRFSAERPEGSISTLTIQRTEQRDSAMYRCASSLDSLYSPLHFGNGTRLTVT.

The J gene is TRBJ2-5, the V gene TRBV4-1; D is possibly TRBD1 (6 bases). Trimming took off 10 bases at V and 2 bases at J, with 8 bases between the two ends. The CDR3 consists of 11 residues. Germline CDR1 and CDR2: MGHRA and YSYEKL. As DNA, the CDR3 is TGCGCCACCGGACAGCAAGAGACCCAGTACTTC. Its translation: CATGQQETQYF.

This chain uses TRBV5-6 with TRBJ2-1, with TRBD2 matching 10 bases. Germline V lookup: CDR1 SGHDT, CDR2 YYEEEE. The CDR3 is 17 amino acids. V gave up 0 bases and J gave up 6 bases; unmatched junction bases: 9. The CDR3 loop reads CASSLGLAGTTSNEQFF. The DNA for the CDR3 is TGTGCCAGCAGCTTGGGACTAGCGGGTACCACATCCAATGAGCAGTTCTTC.

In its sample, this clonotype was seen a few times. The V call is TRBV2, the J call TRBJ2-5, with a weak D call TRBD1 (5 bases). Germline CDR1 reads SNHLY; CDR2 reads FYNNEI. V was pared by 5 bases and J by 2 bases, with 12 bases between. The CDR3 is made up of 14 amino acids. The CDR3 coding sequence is TGTGCCAGCAGTCTTCGACAGAGTCAAGAGACCCAGTACTTC. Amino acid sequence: CASSLRQSQETQYF.

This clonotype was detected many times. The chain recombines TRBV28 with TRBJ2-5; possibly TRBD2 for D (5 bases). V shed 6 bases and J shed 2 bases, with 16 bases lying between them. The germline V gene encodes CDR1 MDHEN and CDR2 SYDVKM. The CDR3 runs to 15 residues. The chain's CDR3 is CASSFDTRGQETQYF. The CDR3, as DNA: TGTGCCAGCAGCTTCGACACCCGGGGACAAGAGACCCAGTACTTC.

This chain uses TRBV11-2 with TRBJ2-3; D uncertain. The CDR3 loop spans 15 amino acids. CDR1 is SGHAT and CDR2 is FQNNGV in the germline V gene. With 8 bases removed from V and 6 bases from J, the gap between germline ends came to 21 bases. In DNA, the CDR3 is TGTGCCAGCCCATGGGCGAACCACATATGGGATACGCAGTATTTT. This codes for CASPWANHIWDTQYF.

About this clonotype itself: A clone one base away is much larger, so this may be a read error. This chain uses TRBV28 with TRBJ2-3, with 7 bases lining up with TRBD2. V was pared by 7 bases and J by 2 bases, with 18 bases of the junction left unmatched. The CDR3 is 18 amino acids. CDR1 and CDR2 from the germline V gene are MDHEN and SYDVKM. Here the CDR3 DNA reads TGTGCCAGCAACCCGCCGGGGGGTATGGGGAGCATCACAGATACGCAGTATTTT. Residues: CASNPPGGMGSITDTQYF.